This T cell receptor (beta chain) was captured by sequencing in a study of STAT5B mutations in CD4+ large granular lymphocyte leukemia. Whole-study findings and limits: TRBV06-family usage was enriched in top patient clones (8/27) versus controls (2/35).

The repertoire was sequenced with immunoSEQ multiplex PCR; TCRdb's copy has only in-frame clones and lacks some. This sample has 30,000 to 40,000 clones, with roughly 71% found just once. In this sample, this clone turned up a few times. The antigen is undetermined. V was shortened by 0 bases and J by 7 bases, with 15 bases between the two germline ends. The CDR3 loop spans 16 amino acids. Looked up from germline, CDR1 is LGHNA and CDR2 is YNFKEQ. The receptor's source is a human donor in good health. Specimen: CD4+ T cells from blood buffy coats. The chain links TRBV4-2 to TRBJ1-4; D is uncertain. CDR3 in DNA: TGTGCCAGCAGCCAAGATATGGGGATAAGCAGTGAAAAACTGTTTTTT. It codes for CASSQDMGISSEKLFF.